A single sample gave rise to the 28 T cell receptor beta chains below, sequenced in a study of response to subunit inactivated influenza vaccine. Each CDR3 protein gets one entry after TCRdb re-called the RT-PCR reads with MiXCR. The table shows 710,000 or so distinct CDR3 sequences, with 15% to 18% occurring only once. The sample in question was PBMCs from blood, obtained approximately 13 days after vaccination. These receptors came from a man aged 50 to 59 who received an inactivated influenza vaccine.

CDR3 DNA: TGTGCCAGCAGTTACTCGATAACGGAAGGGCTAGGCTACACCTTC. Its protein is CASSYSITEGLGYTF. The V and J genes are TRBV6-5 and TRBJ1-2; the D is unclear. Germline-derived CDR1 and CDR2 are MNHEY and SVGAGI. This CDR3 region has 15 residues. Trimming shortened V by 0 bases and J by 8 bases, and 16 bases separated the two germline ends.

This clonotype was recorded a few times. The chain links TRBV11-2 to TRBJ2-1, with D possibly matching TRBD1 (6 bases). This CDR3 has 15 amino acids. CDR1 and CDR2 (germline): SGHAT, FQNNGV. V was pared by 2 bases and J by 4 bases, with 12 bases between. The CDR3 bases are TGTGCCAGCAGCTTAATCGACAGGATTTACAATGAGCAGTTCTTC. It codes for CASSLIDRIYNEQFF. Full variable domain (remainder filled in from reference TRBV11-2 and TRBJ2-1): EAGVAQSPRYKIIEKRQSVAFWCNPISGHATLYWYQQILGQGPKLLIQFQNNGVVDDSQLPKDRFSAERLKGVDSTLKIQPAKLEDSAVYLCASSLIDRIYNEQFFGPGTRLTVL.

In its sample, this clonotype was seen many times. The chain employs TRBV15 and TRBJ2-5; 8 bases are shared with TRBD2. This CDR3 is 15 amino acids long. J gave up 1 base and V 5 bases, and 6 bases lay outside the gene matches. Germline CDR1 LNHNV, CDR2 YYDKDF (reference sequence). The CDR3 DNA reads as TGTGCCACCAGCGAAAGCGGGAGTTTCCAAGAGACCCAGTACTTC. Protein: CATSESGSFQETQYF.

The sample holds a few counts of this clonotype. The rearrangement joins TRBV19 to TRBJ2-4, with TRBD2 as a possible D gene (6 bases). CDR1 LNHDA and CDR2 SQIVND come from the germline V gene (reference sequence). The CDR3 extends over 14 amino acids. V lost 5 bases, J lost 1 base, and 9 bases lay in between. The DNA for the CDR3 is TGTGCCAGTAGTGACCGGGAGGCCAAAAACATTCAGTACTTC. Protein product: CASSDREAKNIQYF.

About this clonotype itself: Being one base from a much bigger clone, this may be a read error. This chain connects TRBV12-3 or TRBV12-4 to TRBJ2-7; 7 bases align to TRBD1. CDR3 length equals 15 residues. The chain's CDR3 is CDSKTGPQSSYEQYF. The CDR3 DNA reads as TGTGACAGCAAGACAGGGCCACAGAGCTCCTACGAGCAGTACTTC.

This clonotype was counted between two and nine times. This chain's CDR3 is CASSPSLGAKGFQETQYF. The CDR3 nucleotides are TGTGCCAGCAGCCCTTCCCTAGGGGCGAAAGGGTTCCAAGAGACCCAGTACTTC. V is TRBV11-1 and J is TRBJ2-5, with D perhaps matching TRBD1 (5 bases). Germline V gene data show CDR1 as SGHAT and CDR2 as FQDESV (reference sequence). This CDR3 region has 18 residues. Trimming left V 5 bases short and J 1 base short, with 23 bases between.

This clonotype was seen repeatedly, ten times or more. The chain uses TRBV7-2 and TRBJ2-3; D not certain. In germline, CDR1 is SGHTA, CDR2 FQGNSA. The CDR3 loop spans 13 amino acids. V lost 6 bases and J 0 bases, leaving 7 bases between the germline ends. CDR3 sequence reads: CASRQTSTDTQYF. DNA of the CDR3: TGTGCCAGCAGACAAACTAGCACAGATACGCAGTATTTT.

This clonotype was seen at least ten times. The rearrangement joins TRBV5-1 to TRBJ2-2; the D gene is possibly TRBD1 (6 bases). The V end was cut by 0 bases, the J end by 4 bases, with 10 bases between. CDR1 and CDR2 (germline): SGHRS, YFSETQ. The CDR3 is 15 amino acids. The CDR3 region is CASSLDRAGTGELFF. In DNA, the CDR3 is TGCGCCAGCAGCTTGGACAGGGCCGGCACCGGGGAGCTGTTTTTT.

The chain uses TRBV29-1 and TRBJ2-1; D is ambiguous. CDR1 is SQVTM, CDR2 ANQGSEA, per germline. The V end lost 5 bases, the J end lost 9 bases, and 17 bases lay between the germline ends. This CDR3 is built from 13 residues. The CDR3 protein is CSVLTEGLGEQFF. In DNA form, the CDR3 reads TGCAGCGTTTTAACAGAAGGCCTGGGTGAGCAGTTCTTC.

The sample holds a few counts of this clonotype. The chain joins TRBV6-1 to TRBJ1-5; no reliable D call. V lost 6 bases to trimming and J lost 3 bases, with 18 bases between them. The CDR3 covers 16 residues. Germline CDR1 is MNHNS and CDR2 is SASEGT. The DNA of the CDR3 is TGTGCCAGCAGCCGAGGGCTGCCAGACTACAATCAGCCCCAGCATTTT. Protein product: CASSRGLPDYNQPQHF.

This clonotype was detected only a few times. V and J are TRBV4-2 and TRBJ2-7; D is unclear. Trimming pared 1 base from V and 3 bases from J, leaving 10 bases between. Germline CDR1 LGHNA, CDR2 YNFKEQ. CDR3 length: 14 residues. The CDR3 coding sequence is TGTGCCAGCAGCCAAGGCCCAGTAGACTACGAGCAGTACTTC. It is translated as CASSQGPVDYEQYF.

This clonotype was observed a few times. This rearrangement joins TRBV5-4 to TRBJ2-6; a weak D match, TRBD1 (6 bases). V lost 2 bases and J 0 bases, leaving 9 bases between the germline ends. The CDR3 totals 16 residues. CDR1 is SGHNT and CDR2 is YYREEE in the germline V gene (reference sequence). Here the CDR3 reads CASSLGQPSGANVLTF. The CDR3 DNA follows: TGTGCCAGCAGCTTAGGACAGCCCTCTGGGGCCAACGTCCTGACTTTC.

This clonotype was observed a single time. This CDR3 reads CASSQDRGEETQYF. CDR3 in DNA: TGTGCCAGCAGCCAAGACAGGGGGGAAGAGACCCAGTACTTC. The chain employs TRBV4-2 and TRBJ2-5, with D maybe TRBD1 (7 bases). CDR3 length: 14 amino acids. Germline CDR1 reads LGHNA; CDR2 reads YNFKEQ. Between the trimmed V and J ends, which lost 0 bases and 3 bases, there was a span of 8 bases.

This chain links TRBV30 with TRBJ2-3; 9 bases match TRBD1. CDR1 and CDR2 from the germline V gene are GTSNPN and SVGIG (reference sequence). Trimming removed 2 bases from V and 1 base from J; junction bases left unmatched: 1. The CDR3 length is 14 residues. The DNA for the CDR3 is TGTGCCTGGAGTAGGACAGGGGGCACAGATACGCAGTATTTT. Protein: CAWSRTGGTDTQYF.

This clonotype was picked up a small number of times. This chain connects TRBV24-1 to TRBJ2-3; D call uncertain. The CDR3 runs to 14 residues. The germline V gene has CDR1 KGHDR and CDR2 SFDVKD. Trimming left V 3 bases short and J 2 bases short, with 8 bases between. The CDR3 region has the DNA TGTGCCACCAGTGATCCGAAGCTCACAGATACGCAGTATTTT. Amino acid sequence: CATSDPKLTDTQYF.

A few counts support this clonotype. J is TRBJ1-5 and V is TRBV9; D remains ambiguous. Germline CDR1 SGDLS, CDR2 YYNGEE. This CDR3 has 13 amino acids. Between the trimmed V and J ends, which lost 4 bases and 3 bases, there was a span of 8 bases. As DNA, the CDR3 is TGTGCCAGCAGCCGGGCCACCAATCAGCCCCAGCATTTT. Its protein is CASSRATNQPQHF.

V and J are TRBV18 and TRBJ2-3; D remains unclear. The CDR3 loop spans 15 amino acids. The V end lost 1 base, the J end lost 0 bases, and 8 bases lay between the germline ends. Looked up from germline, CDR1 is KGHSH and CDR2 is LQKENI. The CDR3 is CASSPLGASTDTQYF. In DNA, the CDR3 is TGTGCCAGCTCACCACTCGGAGCCAGCACAGATACGCAGTATTTT.

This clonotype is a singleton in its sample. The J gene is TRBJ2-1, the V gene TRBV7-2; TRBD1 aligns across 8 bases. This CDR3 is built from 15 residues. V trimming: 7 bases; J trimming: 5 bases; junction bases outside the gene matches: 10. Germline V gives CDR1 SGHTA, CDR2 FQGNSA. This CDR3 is CASTQGQVRNNEQFF. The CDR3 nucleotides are TGTGCCAGCACCCAGGGACAGGTTAGAAACAATGAGCAGTTCTTC.

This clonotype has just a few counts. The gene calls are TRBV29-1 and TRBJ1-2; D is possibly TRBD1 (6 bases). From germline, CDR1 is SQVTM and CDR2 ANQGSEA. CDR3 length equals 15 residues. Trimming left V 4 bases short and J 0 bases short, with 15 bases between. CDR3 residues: CSVGTGSRANYGYTF. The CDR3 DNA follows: TGCAGCGTTGGAACAGGGTCAAGAGCTAACTATGGCTACACCTTC. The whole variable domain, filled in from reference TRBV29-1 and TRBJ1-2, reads SAVISQKPSRDICQRGTSLTIQCQVDSQVTMMFWYRQQPGQSLTLIATANQGSEATYESGFVIDKFPISRPNLTFSTLTVSNMSPEDSSIYLCSVGTGSRANYGYTFGSGTRLTVV.

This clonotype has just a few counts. CDR3 residues: CSVSSALREETQYF. For the CDR3, the DNA is TGCAGCGTTAGTAGCGCCCTTCGTGAGGAGACCCAGTACTTC. The chain has TRBV29-1 and TRBJ2-5, with D maybe TRBD2 (5 bases). The V gene lost 5 bases and the J gene lost 5 bases, with 18 bases spanning the gap. This CDR3 is built from 14 residues. Germline values: CDR1 SQVTM, CDR2 ANQGSEA.

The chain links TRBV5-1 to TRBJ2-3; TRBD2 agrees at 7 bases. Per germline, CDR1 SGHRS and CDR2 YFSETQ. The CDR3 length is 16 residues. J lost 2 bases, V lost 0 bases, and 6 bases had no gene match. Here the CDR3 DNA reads TGCGCCAGCAGCTTGGTTGCGGGACTACACACAGATACGCAGTATTTT. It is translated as CASSLVAGLHTDTQYF.

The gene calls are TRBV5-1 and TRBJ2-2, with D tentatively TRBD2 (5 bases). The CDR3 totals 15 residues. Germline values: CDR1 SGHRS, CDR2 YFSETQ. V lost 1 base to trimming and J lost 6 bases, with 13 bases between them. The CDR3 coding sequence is TGCGCCAGCAGCTTGTCTACTAGTTCAGCCGGGGAGCTGTTTTTT. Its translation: CASSLSTSSAGELFF.

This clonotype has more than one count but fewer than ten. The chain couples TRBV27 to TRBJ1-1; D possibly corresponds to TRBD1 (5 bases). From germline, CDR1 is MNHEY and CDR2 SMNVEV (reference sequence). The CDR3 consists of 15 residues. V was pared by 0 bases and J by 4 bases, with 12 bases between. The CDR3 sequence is CASSLSKPGGTEAFF. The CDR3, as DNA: TGTGCCAGCAGTTTATCTAAGCCGGGGGGCACTGAAGCTTTCTTT.

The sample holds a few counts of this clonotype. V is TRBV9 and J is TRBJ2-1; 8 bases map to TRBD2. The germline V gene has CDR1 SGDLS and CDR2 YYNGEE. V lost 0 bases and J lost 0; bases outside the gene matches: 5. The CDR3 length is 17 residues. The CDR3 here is CASSVGASGSSYNEQFF. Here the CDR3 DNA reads TGTGCCAGCAGCGTAGGGGCCAGCGGGAGCTCCTACAATGAGCAGTTCTTC.

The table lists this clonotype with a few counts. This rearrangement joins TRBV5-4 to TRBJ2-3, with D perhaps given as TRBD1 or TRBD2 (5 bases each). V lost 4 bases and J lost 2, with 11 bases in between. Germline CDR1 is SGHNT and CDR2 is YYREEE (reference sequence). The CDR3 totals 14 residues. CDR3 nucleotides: TGTGCCAGCAGCACGGGACGCCACACAGATACGCAGTATTTT. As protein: CASSTGRHTDTQYF.

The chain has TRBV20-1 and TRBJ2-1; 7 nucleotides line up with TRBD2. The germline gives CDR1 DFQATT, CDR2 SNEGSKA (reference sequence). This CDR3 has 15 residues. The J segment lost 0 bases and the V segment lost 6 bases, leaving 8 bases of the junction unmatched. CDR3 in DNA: TGCAGTGCCCGACTAGCCCGTAGCTCCTACAATGAGCAGTTCTTC. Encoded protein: CSARLARSSYNEQFF.

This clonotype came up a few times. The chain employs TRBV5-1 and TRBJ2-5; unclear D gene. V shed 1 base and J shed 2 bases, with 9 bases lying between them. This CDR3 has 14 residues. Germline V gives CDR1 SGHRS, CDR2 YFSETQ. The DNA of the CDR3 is TGCGCCAGCAGCTTGTCGCCTAGACAAGAGACCCAGTACTTC. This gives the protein CASSLSPRQETQYF.

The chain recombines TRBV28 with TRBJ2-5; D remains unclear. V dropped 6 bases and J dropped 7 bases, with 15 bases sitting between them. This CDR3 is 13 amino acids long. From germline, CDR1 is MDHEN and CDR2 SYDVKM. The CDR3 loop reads CASSPAGFGTQYF. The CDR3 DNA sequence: TGTGCCAGCAGCCCAGCAGGATTCGGGACCCAGTACTTC. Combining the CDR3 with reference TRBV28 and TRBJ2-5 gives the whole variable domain DVKVTQSSRYLVKRTGEKVFLECVQDMDHENMFWYRQDPGLGLRLIYFSYDVKMKEKGDIPEGYSVSREKKERFSLILESASTNQTSMYLCASSPAGFGTQYFGPGTRLLVL.